This T cell receptor beta chain was sequenced for a study of CD8+ T cells in alopecia areata. Germline-derived CDR1 and CDR2 are MNHEY and SMNVEV (reference sequence). Trimming removed 0 bases from V and 4 bases from J, with 4 bases in between. The CDR3 totals 13 residues. A word on this clone: What it binds is not known.

Study results and limitations: Normal scalp showed lower clonality than lesional scalp, especially alopecia totalis/universalis.

RNA was extracted and reverse transcribed into cDNA as the sequencing template. Clones were read by immunoSEQ multiplex PCR, and TCRdb kept only the in-frame ones, dropping some. The sample includes about 100,000 clones, 50% to 60% of them seen just once. The chain employs TRBV27 and TRBJ1-5; no clear D. Material: NKG2D-low CD8+ T cells sorted from blood. This TCR was recovered from a human donor with alopecia areata. The CDR3 reads CASSLSLNQPQHF. The CDR3, as DNA: TGTGCCAGCAGTTTATCATTAAATCAGCCCCAGCATTTT.